This TCR beta chain was found in a study of shared clonotypes between healthy human individuals. In germline, CDR1 is SGHTA, CDR2 FQGNSA. V lost 1 base and J 10 bases, leaving 11 bases between the germline ends. The CDR3 has 13 residues. Authors' data handling: For the immunoSEQ data, sequences were junction-only without quality scores, so filtering differed. Produced via immunoSEQ multiplex PCR; TCRdb's table is partial and in-frame only. Clonal size and the V and J genes are those of that table, whereas D and trimming came from the DNA. The profile shows about 1.5 million clones, 96% of them singletons.

The receptor comes from a man aged 25-45 years in good health. Sequenced material: naive CD4+ T cells sorted from blood. Specified subset: CD45RA+ positively selected. This chain connects TRBV7-2 to TRBJ1-5, with no clear D. The chain's CDR3 is CASSLGGVGPQHF. As DNA, the CDR3 is TGTGCCAGCAGCTTAGGGGGAGTGGGACCCCAGCATTTT.